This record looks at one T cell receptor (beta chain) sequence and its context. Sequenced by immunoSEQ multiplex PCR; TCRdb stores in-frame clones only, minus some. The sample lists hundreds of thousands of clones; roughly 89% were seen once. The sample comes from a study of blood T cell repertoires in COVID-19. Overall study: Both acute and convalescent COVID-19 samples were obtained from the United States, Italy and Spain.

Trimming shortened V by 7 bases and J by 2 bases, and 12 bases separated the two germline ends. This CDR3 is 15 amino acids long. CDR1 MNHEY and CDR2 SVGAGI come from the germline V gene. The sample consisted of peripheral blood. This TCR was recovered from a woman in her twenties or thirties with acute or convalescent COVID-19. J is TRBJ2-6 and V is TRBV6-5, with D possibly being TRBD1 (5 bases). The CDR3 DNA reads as TGTGCCAGCACCCAGCTCAGGGCTGGGGCCAACGTCCTGACTTTC. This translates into CASTQLRAGANVLTF.